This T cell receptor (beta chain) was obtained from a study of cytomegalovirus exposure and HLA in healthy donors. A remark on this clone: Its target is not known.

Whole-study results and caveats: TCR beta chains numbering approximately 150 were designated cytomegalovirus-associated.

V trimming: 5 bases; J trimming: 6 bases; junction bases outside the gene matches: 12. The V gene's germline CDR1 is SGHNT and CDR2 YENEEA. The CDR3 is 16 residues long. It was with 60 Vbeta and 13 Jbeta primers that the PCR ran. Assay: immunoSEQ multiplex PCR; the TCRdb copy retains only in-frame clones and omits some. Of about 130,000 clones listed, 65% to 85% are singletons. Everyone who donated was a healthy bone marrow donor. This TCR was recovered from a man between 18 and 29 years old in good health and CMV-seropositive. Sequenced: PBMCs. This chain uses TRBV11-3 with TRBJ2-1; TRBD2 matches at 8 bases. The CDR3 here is CASSPHSTGRANEQFF. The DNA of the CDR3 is TGTGCCAGCAGCCCACATTCGACCGGGAGGGCCAATGAGCAGTTCTTC.